This T cell receptor beta chain was found in a study of regulatory T cells in long-lasting Graves disease. According to the study, TCR beta libraries were built with iRepertoire HTBI primers and CDR3-region Arm-PCR. TCRdb used MiXCR to reprocess the multiplex PCR reads, holding one entry per CDR3 protein. The table records about 420,000 distinct CDR3 sequences, 16% of them present only once. V gave up 8 bases and J gave up 6 bases, with 17 bases separating them. The germline CDR1 and CDR2 sequences are LNHDA and SQIVND (reference sequence). This CDR3 contains 14 residues. Whole-study findings and limits: In persistent patients, shared public clonotypes (more than 2,500) outnumbered those in new patients (966). Favored gene segments in persistent disease were TRBV28, TRBJ1-2 and TRBJ2-5.

Sample time point: newly diagnosed GD, antithyroid drugs for less than 3 months. PBMCs provided the RNA from which the TCR library was made. A remark on this clonotype: The antigen is not known.

These data also featured in a second study, about T cells in Graves' hyperthyroidism and ophthalmopathy. That report notes: Patients aged 18 to 65 had newly diagnosed hyperthyroidism that had lasted under 2 months. Patients having uncontrolled infection, another autoimmune disease, pregnancy or lactation were not included.

The sequencing here drew on peripheral blood mononuclear cells (PBMCs), taken at new diagnosis, from a patient treated with antithyroid drugs. The TCR sequence derives from a woman in her late teens or twenties with Graves disease. V and J are TRBV19 and TRBJ2-1, with D tentatively TRBD1 (6 bases). The CDR3: CASSSTGRANEQFF. In DNA form, the CDR3 reads TGTGCCAGTTCTAGCACAGGGAGAGCCAATGAGCAGTTCTTC. Full variable domain (outside the CDR3, taken from reference TRBV19 and TRBJ2-1): DGGITQSPKYLFRKEGQNVTLSCEQNLNHDAMYWYRQDPGQGLRLIYYSQIVNDFQKGDIAEGYSVSREKKESFPLTVTSAQKNPTAFYLCASSSTGRANEQFFGPGTRLTVL.